Listed below are T cell receptor beta chains from one sample, sequenced in a study of T cells after yellow fever vaccination. TCRdb recomputed calls from the 5' RACE reads with MiXCR, one row per CDR3 protein. Altogether some 550,000 distinct CDR3 sequences are present, over 15% being singletons, with the ten largest covering 13% to 15%. Sequencing was performed on PBMCs, taken 15 days after the yellow fever booster vaccination. Receptors were obtained from a man aged 25-45 years who received the YFV17D yellow fever vaccine. Each CDR3 is given with its conserved first and last residue. D genes are given only for firm matches. A row's size may be missing; if present it is once, few, many or a size class.

J,D,V,size,DNA,CDR3
TRBJ2-3,NA,TRBV10-3,few,TGTGCCATCAGTGAGACGATCACAGATACGCAGTATTTT,CAISETITDTQYF
TRBJ1-5,NA,TRBV24-1,NA,TGTGCCACCTCCGAGGGGGATCAGCCCCAGCATTTT,CATSEGDQPQHF
TRBJ2-1,NA,TRBV7-2,few,TGTGCCAGCAGCGTGGACTGGTCCCCTTACAATGAGCAGTTCTTC,CASSVDWSPYNEQFF
TRBJ2-3,TRBD2,TRBV5-1,many,TGCGCCAGCAGCTTGGCGGGACTAGCGGGAGAGAATACGCAGTATTTT,CASSLAGLAGENTQYF
TRBJ2-1,NA,TRBV7-3,many,TGTGCCAGCAGCTTATGGGCTTACAATGAGCAGTTCTTC,CASSLWAYNEQFF
TRBJ1-1,NA,TRBV20-1,NA,TGCAGTGCATCTCCCCAGGGGTTGTTGAACACTGAAGCTTTCTTT,CSASPQGLLNTEAFF
TRBJ2-3,TRBD2,TRBV3-1,few,TGTGCCAGCAGCCTCAAACTAGCGAGCACAGATACGCAGTATTTT,CASSLKLASTDTQYF
TRBJ2-7,TRBD1,TRBV28,NA,TGTGCCAGCAGTGGACCGGGACAGACCTCCTACGAGCAGTACTTC,CASSGPGQTSYEQYF
TRBJ1-6,TRBD1,TRBV6-1,NA,TGTGCCAGCAGACCCTGGACAGGGCGAGGCTCACCCCTCCACTTT,CASRPWTGRGSPLHF
TRBJ2-5,TRBD2,TRBV6-2/TRBV6-3,few,TGTGCCAGCAGTCAACTAGCGGGAGTACAAGAGACCCAGTACTTC,CASSQLAGVQETQYF
TRBJ2-5,NA,TRBV18,NA,TGTGCCAGCTCACCACGCGCCGTGGTCCAAGAGACCCAGTACTTC,CASSPRAVVQETQYF
TRBJ2-7,NA,TRBV28,NA,TGTGCCAGCAGCCCACGGGGAGAGGGGTACTACGAGCAGTACTTC,CASSPRGEGYYEQYF
TRBJ1-1,NA,TRBV19,NA,TGTGCCACCCAGGTCGGGGGACGCACTGAAGCTTTCTTT,CATQVGGRTEAFF
TRBJ2-7,NA,TRBV19,NA,TGTGCCAGTTCTCACCCTTCCCCGGCACTAGCAATCTACGAGCAGTACTTC,CASSHPSPALAIYEQYF
TRBJ2-1,TRBD2,TRBV29-1,few,TGCAGCGCCGAGGCGGGAGAGAGCTACAATGAGCAGTTCTTC,CSAEAGESYNEQFF
TRBJ1-2,NA,TRBV27,NA,TGTGCCAGCAGCCACCCCGGGGAGTCTGGCTACACCTTC,CASSHPGESGYTF
TRBJ2-7,TRBD2,TRBV28,many,TGTGCCAGCAGTTTAGCGGGAGGAGTATCCTACGAGCAGTACTTC,CASSLAGGVSYEQYF
TRBJ2-7,NA,TRBV12-3/TRBV12-4,few,TGTGCCAGCACCCCTCGGCAGGGCGGCGAGCAGTACTTC,CASTPRQGGEQYF
TRBJ2-1,NA,TRBV19,NA,TGTGCCAGTAGAGTAGGCGGGAAGCCCCTTGCATACAATGAGCAGTTCTTC,CASRVGGKPLAYNEQFF
TRBJ2-5,NA,TRBV6-1,NA,TGTGCCAGCAGAGAAAGGGGGACTCGACCGGAGACCCAGTACTTC,CASRERGTRPETQYF
TRBJ2-7,NA,TRBV15,NA,TGTGCCACCAGCGCCCAAAGGAAATACGAGCAGTACTTC,CATSAQRKYEQYF
TRBJ2-3,NA,TRBV9,NA,TGTGCCAGCAGCGTAGTCCAGGGTGAGGCAGATACGCAGTATTTT,CASSVVQGEADTQYF
TRBJ1-1,NA,TRBV7-9,few,TGTGCCAGCAGAATTTTGGGGGGGGATAACACTGAAGCTTTCTTT,CASRILGGDNTEAFF
TRBJ2-1,NA,TRBV7-2,NA,TGTGCCAGCAGCTTAGATATTAATGAGCAGTTCTTC,CASSLDINEQFF
TRBJ2-7,TRBD1,TRBV19,few,TGTGCCAGTAGTCCGGGACAGCACTCCTACGAGCAGTACTTC,CASSPGQHSYEQYF
TRBJ2-2,TRBD2,TRBV4-3,NA,TGCGCCAGCAGCCGAACATATAGCGGGCGGAGCACCGGGGAGCTGTTTTTT,CASSRTYSGRSTGELFF
TRBJ1-2,NA,TRBV29-1,NA,TGCAGCGTTGCCGCTGGTGGCTACACCTTC,CSVAAGGYTF
TRBJ2-2,NA,TRBV5-4,few,TGTGCCAGCAGCTCGGGAGCTAGTAGGAGCACCGGGGAGCTGTTTTTT,CASSSGASRSTGELFF
TRBJ2-7,TRBD2,TRBV7-2,few,TGTGCCAGCAGCTTGGGGACTAGCACAGGCGAGCAGTACTTC,CASSLGTSTGEQYF
TRBJ2-1,NA,TRBV6-1,NA,TGTGCCAGCACACCCACTTTAAGGGGGACCCACAATGAGCAGTTCTTC,CASTPTLRGTHNEQFF
TRBJ2-1,NA,TRBV5-6,few,TGTGCCAGCAGCTATTTCCTCACTAGAGCGCTCGATGAGCAGTTCTTC,CASSYFLTRALDEQFF
TRBJ2-5,TRBD1,TRBV14,few,TGTGCCAGCAGCCGCTCCGGGACAGGGTCCCAAGAGACCCAGTACTTC,CASSRSGTGSQETQYF
TRBJ2-1,NA,TRBV4-2,NA,TGTGCCAGCAGCCAAGATCCCCAGGCTAATGAGCAGTTCTTC,CASSQDPQANEQFF
TRBJ2-2,TRBD1,TRBV20-1,NA,TGCAGTGCTAGAGGACAGGGTTTCGGGGAGCTGTTTTTT,CSARGQGFGELFF
TRBJ2-5,NA,TRBV7-9,many,TGTGCCAGCAGCGGCCGGACCCAAGAGACCCAGTACTTC,CASSGRTQETQYF
TRBJ2-1,TRBD2,TRBV20-1,few,TGCAGTGCTAGCGTAGCGGGAGAGGGAAACAATGAGCAGTTCTTC,CSASVAGEGNNEQFF
TRBJ2-7,NA,TRBV15,NA,TGTGCCACCAGCAGAGTAGGGAGCTACGAGCAGTACTTC,CATSRVGSYEQYF
TRBJ2-1,TRBD2,TRBV11-1,NA,TGTGCCAGCAGCTCAACTAGCGGGAGGGCCGGTTACAATGAGCAGTTCTTC,CASSSTSGRAGYNEQFF
TRBJ2-7,NA,TRBV20-1,NA,TGCAGTGCTAGTGTTGGAGGCCCTCCCTACGAGCAGTACTTC,CSASVGGPPYEQYF
TRBJ2-1,NA,TRBV12-3/TRBV12-4,few,TGTGCCAGCAGACAGGGACTTGACTACAATGAGCAGTTCTTC,CASRQGLDYNEQFF
TRBJ2-3,NA,TRBV24-1,NA,TGTGCCACCAGTGACTCAACTAGCACAGATACGCAGTATTTT,CATSDSTSTDTQYF
TRBJ2-5,NA,TRBV19,NA,TGTGCCAGTAGTACCCGACAGGAACAAGAGACCCAGTACTTC,CASSTRQEQETQYF
TRBJ2-7,TRBD1,TRBV24-1,few,TGTGCCACCAGTGATAATGGAGACAGGGAAAGAAACTACGAGCAGTACTTC,CATSDNGDRERNYEQYF
TRBJ2-5,TRBD2,TRBV10-2,NA,TGCGCCAGCAGTAGTTACCGGACTAGCGGATCTCAAGAGACCCAGTACTTC,CASSSYRTSGSQETQYF
TRBJ2-3,TRBD1,TRBV12-3/TRBV12-4,few,TGTGCCAGCAGTTCGACAGGGGGCTCAGATACGCAGTATTTT,CASSSTGGSDTQYF
TRBJ1-5,NA,TRBV19,few,TGTGCCAGTAAAGTGGGCAGGGCTAACAATCAGCCCCAGCATTTT,CASKVGRANNQPQHF
TRBJ2-7,NA,TRBV5-6,few,TGTGCCAGCAGCCCCCCGGGGAACTACGAGCAGTACTTC,CASSPPGNYEQYF
TRBJ2-3,NA,TRBV18,NA,TGTGCCAGCTCACCACCTTCCCATACGCAGTATTTT,CASSPPSHTQYF
TRBJ2-5,NA,TRBV7-8,few,TGTGCCAGCAGACCCTCTCAGGGGGAGGGGGAGACCCAGTACTTC,CASRPSQGEGETQYF
TRBJ2-2,TRBD2,TRBV12-3/TRBV12-4,NA,TGTGCCAGCTGCCAAGCTAGCGGGAAGGCCGGGGAGCTGTTTTTT,CASCQASGKAGELFF
TRBJ2-2,TRBD2,TRBV28,few,TGTGCCAGCAGTTTACTAGGACTAGCGGGAGAGAGGACCGGGGAGCTGTTTTTT,CASSLLGLAGERTGELFF
TRBJ2-7,TRBD1,TRBV18,few,TGTGCCAGCTCACAACGCACAGGGGCCGACGAGCAGTACTTC,CASSQRTGADEQYF
TRBJ1-2,NA,TRBV7-9,NA,TGTGCCAGCAGCTTGGGCAGTCGGGGCTACACCTTC,CASSLGSRGYTF
TRBJ2-6,NA,TRBV12-3/TRBV12-4,few,TGTGCCAGCAGTTTTAGTGCTGGGGCCAACGTCCTGACTTTC,CASSFSAGANVLTF
TRBJ2-2,NA,TRBV20-1,many,TGCAGTGCCTCTAGCCCTCAGCGGACCGGGGAGCTGTTTTTT,CSASSPQRTGELFF
TRBJ2-1,TRBD1,TRBV6-1,NA,TGTGCCAGCACCAAGAGGGGACAGGGGAACAATGAGCAGTTCTTC,CASTKRGQGNNEQFF
TRBJ2-5,NA,TRBV12-3/TRBV12-4,once,TGTGCCAGCAGAAACAGGGAATTCGAGACCCAGTACTTC,CASRNREFETQYF